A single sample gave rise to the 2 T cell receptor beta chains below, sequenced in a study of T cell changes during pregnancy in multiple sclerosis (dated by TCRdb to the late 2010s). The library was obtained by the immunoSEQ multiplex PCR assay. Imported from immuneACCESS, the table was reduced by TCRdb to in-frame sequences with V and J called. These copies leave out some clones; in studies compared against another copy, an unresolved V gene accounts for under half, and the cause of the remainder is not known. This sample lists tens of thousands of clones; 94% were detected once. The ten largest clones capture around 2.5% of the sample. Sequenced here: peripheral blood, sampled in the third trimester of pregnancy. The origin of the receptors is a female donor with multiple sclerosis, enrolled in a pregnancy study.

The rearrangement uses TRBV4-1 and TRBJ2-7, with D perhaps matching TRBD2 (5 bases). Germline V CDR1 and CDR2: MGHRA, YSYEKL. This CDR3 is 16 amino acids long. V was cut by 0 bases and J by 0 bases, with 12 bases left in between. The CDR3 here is CASSQELAGVSYEQYF. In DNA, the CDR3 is TGCGCCAGCAGCCAAGAGCTAGCTGGGGTCTCCTACGAGCAGTACTTC.

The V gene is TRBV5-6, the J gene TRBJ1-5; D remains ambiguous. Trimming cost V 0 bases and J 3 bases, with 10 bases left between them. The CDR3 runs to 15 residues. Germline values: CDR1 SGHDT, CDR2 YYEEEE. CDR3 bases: TGTGCCAGCAGCTTGGTGGGGAGCGCCAATCAGCCCCAGCATTTT. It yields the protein CASSLVGSANQPQHF. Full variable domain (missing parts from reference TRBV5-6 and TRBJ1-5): DAGVTQSPTHLIKTRGQQVTLRCSPKSGHDTVSWYQQALGQGPQFIFQYYEEEERQRGNFPDRFSGHQFPNYSSELNVNALLLGDSALYLCASSLVGSANQPQHFGDGTRLSIL.